This is a list of T cell receptor beta chains from one sample in a study of blood T cell repertoires in COVID-19. Only in-frame clones appear in the TCRdb table, and some are missing; sequencing was by immunoSEQ multiplex PCR. The sample lists some 120,000 clones; around 64% were seen once. Sequenced material: peripheral blood. The source of these receptors is a human donor with acute or convalescent COVID-19. The donor label of this sample is uncertain. The conserved cysteine and the conserved F or W are not part of the CDR3 here. A D gene is named only where the DNA matches it firmly. Where a row states a size, it is once, few, many or the class of an expanded clone; other rows omit it.

11	TRBV7-9	TRBJ1-1	NA	NA	ASSLERNTEAF
14	TRBV24-1	TRBJ2-7	few	NA	ATSESTGYGSYEQY
15	TRBV19	TRBJ1-6	few	NA	ASSGQGYSSYNSPLH
13	TRBV3-1/TRBV3-2	TRBJ2-5	NA	NA	ASSLRDWYQETQY
14	TRBV28	TRBJ2-2	few	TRBD1	ASSTPSGGAVGELF
12	TRBV7-2	TRBJ2-7	few	NA	ASSSFRDSYEQY
11	TRBV5-1	TRBJ1-2	NA	NA	ASSLLPGYGYT
12	TRBV6-5	TRBJ1-6	NA	TRBD1	ASRRGQVNSPLH
14	TRBV6-5	TRBJ1-4	few	TRBD1	ASSSTGQGINEKLF
9	TRBV20-1	TRBJ1-1	NA	NA	SAREGQRAF
14	TRBV30	TRBJ1-2	NA	TRBD1	AWRRITGGLNYGYT
13	TRBV7-9	TRBJ2-5	NA	TRBD2	ASSLGAGVGETQY
13	TRBV5-6	TRBJ2-7	NA	NA	ASSFPTPSSYEQY
15	TRBV18	TRBJ1-1	NA	NA	ASSPFGSKQGNTEAF
13	TRBV13	TRBJ1-5	NA	NA	ASSPVPRGNQPQH
13	TRBV5-1	TRBJ2-7	NA	NA	ASMGPEQGTYEQY
12	TRBV18	TRBJ1-2	NA	TRBD1	ASSWTGSYYGYT
15	TRBV19	TRBJ1-1	NA	TRBD1	ASSIRAGGAVNTEAF
11	TRBV10-3	TRBJ2-5	NA	TRBD2	AIRGEGWETQY
14	TRBV28	TRBJ1-4	once	TRBD1	ASSLAGQELNEKLF
12	TRBV10-2	TRBJ2-3	NA	TRBD2	ASSGTSGTDTQY
10	TRBV3-1/TRBV3-2	TRBJ2-1	NA	TRBD2	ASSKGLNEQF
15	TRBV5-1	TRBJ2-1	NA	TRBD1	ASSLAGQGELYNEQF
13	TRBV2	TRBJ1-6	few	NA	ASKIPRDSNSPLH
15	TRBV7-9	TRBJ2-3	NA	TRBD2	ASSLGLAGATVDTQY
13	TRBV5-1	TRBJ2-3	NA	NA	ASSSLGQHTDTQY
10	TRBV24-1	TRBJ2-1	NA	NA	ATSKWDSEQF
11	TRBV19	TRBJ2-3	NA	NA	ASSVGLSDTQY
14	TRBV6-6	TRBJ2-7	NA	TRBD2	ASRPQPGTSGDEQY
13	TRBV6-5	TRBJ1-4	NA	NA	ASSYSTGGNEKLF
15	TRBV5-1	TRBJ1-3	NA	TRBD1	ASSAFGQGVSGNTIY
11	TRBV12-3/TRBV12-4	TRBJ1-2	NA	NA	ASTLAGGYGYT
15	TRBV27	TRBJ2-1	NA	TRBD2	ASSSPLGLAGAGEQF
16	TRBV13	TRBJ1-4	NA	TRBD1	VSSPRQGALATNEKLF
12	TRBV11-3	TRBJ2-4	NA	NA	ASSRAGGRGQQY
11	TRBV12-3/TRBV12-4	TRBJ1-2	NA	NA	ASSFSGFYGYT
15	TRBV24-1	TRBJ2-3	NA	TRBD2	ATSERTSGRHTDTQY
13	TRBV5-1	TRBJ2-5	NA	NA	ASSLGLGLRETQY
12	TRBV5-6	TRBJ2-2	NA	NA	ASSFVRNTGELF
11	TRBV19	TRBJ2-7	NA	TRBD1	ASSIDRGYEQY
11	TRBV30	TRBJ1-2	few	TRBD1	AWGTGSRYGYT
11	TRBV27	TRBJ1-3	NA	NA	ASSPGTGNTIY
13	TRBV27	TRBJ1-1	few	TRBD1	ASSLLDRDGAEAF
16	TRBV19	TRBJ2-1	NA	NA	ASIGVGKSGGAYNEQF
15	TRBV13	TRBJ1-3	NA	TRBD1	ASSNFQDRGIGNTIY
14	TRBV3-1/TRBV3-2	TRBJ1-1	once	TRBD1	ASSQAADRGRAEAF
13	TRBV4-2	TRBJ2-3	many	TRBD1	ASSLMGQYSGTQY
12	TRBV7-2	TRBJ1-2	NA	NA	ASSLGSPGYGYT
14	TRBV5-1	TRBJ2-2	NA	TRBD2	ASSLVAGGRTGELF
12	TRBV18	TRBJ1-6	NA	NA	ASSRTSLNSPLH
13	TRBV7-8	TRBJ1-5	NA	NA	ASSSSGGVRQPQH
20	TRBV9	TRBJ1-5	few	NA	ASSEITKPDRRGVNSNQPQH
9	TRBV6-2/TRBV6-3	TRBJ2-3	NA	NA	ASSSTDTQY
10	TRBV27	TRBJ1-6	NA	NA	ASSTLNSPLH
11	TRBV28	TRBJ1-2	NA	NA	ASRYRGAGGYT
13	TRBV3-1/TRBV3-2	TRBJ2-7	NA	TRBD2	ASSSLSGGAVEQY
14	TRBV5-6	TRBJ2-1	few	TRBD1	ASSLVVSGGHNEQF
13	TRBV14	TRBJ2-3	NA	NA	ASSHLGPSTDTQY
10	TRBV2	TRBJ2-7	once	TRBD2	ASRAGGSEQY
10	TRBV2	TRBJ1-5	once	NA	ASSGDPGAQH